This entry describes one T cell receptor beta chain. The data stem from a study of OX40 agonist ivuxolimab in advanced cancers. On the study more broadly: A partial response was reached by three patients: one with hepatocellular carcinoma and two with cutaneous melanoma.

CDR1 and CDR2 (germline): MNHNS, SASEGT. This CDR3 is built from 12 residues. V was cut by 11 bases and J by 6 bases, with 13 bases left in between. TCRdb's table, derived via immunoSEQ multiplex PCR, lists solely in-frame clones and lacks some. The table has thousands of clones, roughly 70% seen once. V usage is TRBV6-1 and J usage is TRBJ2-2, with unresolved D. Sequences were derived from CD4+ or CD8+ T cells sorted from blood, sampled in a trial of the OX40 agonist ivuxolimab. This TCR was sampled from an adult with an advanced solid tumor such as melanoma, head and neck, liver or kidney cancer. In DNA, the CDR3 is TGTGCCTCAAACCTCCCGGCCGGGGAGCTGTTTTTT. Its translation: CASNLPAGELFF.